What follows are 10 T cell receptor beta chains derived from one specimen sequenced in a study of Graves' ophthalmopathy and Graves' hyperthyroidism. For repertoire sequencing, the TCR beta CDR3 regions were amplified from RNA transcripts. The first round was an RT-PCR with HTBI primers, and the second round was a multiplex PCR. A single record per CDR3 protein comes from TCRdb applying MiXCR to the multiplex PCR reads. This table has 300,000 to 400,000 distinct CDR3 sequences, 15% to 20% appearing once. Input material: peripheral blood. These receptors originate from an adult man with Graves' ophthalmopathy.

This clonotype appeared many times. This chain connects TRBV6-1 to TRBJ1-5; TRBD1 agrees at 9 bases. CDR3 length: 15 amino acids. The germline CDR1 and CDR2 sequences are MNHNS and SASEGT. After removal of 6 bases from V and 6 bases from J, the junction contained 9 bases not matched to a gene. As DNA, the CDR3 is TGTGCCAGCAGGGGAATACAGGGGGCTGGTCAGCCCCAGCATTTT. The encoded protein is CASRGIQGAGQPQHF.

This clonotype was observed many times. This chain links TRBV12-3 or TRBV12-4 with TRBJ1-5, with unresolved D. This CDR3 has 16 amino acids. V gave up 6 bases and J gave up 1 base, with 16 bases separating them. As DNA, the CDR3 is TGTGCCAGCAGCTCCGTTGGGCAGGTCAGCAATCAGCCCCAGCATTTT. Its translation: CASSSVGQVSNQPQHF.

This clonotype appeared many times. The CDR3 DNA sequence: TGCAGTGCTAGAGATCCCTACGGGTCCTCTAGCTCTGGGGCCAACGTCCTGACTTTC. Its protein product is CSARDPYGSSSSGANVLTF. The chain employs TRBV20-1 and TRBJ2-6, with unresolved D. Trimming shortened V by 0 bases and J by 0 bases, and 18 bases separated the two germline ends. CDR1 is DFQATT, CDR2 SNEGSKA, per germline (reference sequence). The CDR3 consists of 19 residues.

This clonotype was counted ten times or more. DNA of the CDR3: TGTGCCAGCAGCTTAGAGTCAGCCCGGACTTGGGCCCTCCACTTT. This translates into CASSLESARTWALHF. The V gene is TRBV7-2, the J gene TRBJ1-6; no clear D gene. Germline V gives CDR1 SGHTA, CDR2 FQGNSA. The V end lost 1 base, the J end lost 14 bases, and 18 bases lay between the germline ends. The CDR3 loop spans 15 amino acids.

This clonotype was seen ten or more times. V and J are TRBV27 and TRBJ2-7; no firm D call. Germline V CDR1 and CDR2: MNHEY, SMNVEV (reference sequence). Trimming left V 6 bases short and J 4 bases short, with 13 bases between. This CDR3 has 13 residues. The CDR3 sequence: CASSLTSGYEQYF. DNA for the CDR3: TGTGCCAGCAGCTTAACGTCTGGGTACGAGCAGTACTTC.

This clonotype was recorded at least ten times. The chain has TRBV6-2 or TRBV6-3 and TRBJ2-2, with 16 bases fitting TRBD2. The CDR3 runs 18 residues. The trim removed 6 bases at V and 7 bases at J, leaving 11 bases unmatched. Germline V gene lookup returns CDR1 MNHEY and CDR2 SVGEGT. CDR3: CASSGPGLAGGADGELFF. The CDR3 nucleotides read TGTGCCAGCAGCGGACCGGGACTAGCGGGAGGGGCTGACGGGGAGCTGTTTTTT.

In its sample, this clonotype was seen a few times. One base away lies a much larger clone, so this may be a sequencing read error. The V gene is TRBV18, the J gene TRBJ1-2; D remains unclear. This CDR3 contains 14 residues. V lost 6 bases to trimming and J lost 5 bases, with 16 bases between them. Germline values: CDR1 KGHSH, CDR2 LQKENI. This CDR3 reads CASSVSISGYGYTF. DNA of the CDR3: TGTGCCAGCTCCGTGTCAATCTCAGGATATGGCTACACCTTC.

This clonotype showed up many times. The V call is TRBV6-2 or TRBV6-3, the J call TRBJ2-5; 9 positions match TRBD2. V lost 5 bases and J lost 4; bases outside the gene matches: 5. In germline, CDR1 is MNHEY, CDR2 SVGEGT. The CDR3 spans 14 residues. The chain's CDR3 is CASSTRSGGETQYF. As DNA, the CDR3 is TGTGCCAGCAGTACCCGTAGCGGGGGAGAGACCCAGTACTTC.

To note about this clonotype: Since a much larger clone is just one base distant, this may be a read error. The V call is TRBV14, the J call TRBJ1-1, with 8 bases lining up with TRBD1. This CDR3 has 15 residues. Germline-derived CDR1 and CDR2 are SGHDN and FVKESK. The DNA of the CDR3 is TGTGGCAGCAGCCATAGACGGCAGGGGGCAACTGAAGCTTTCTTT. It specifies CGSSHRRQGATEAFF.

This clonotype was seen repeatedly, ten times or more. The V call is TRBV27, the J call TRBJ1-6; 8 bases line up with TRBD1. Germline V gene lookup returns CDR1 MNHEY and CDR2 SMNVEV (reference sequence). This CDR3 comprises 15 residues. J lost 3 bases, V lost 6 bases, and 4 bases had no gene match. In DNA form, the CDR3 reads TGTGCCAGCAGGAGGACAGGGAACTATAATTCACCCCTCCACTTT. Its protein is CASRRTGNYNSPLHF.